This T cell receptor (beta chain) was identified during a study of blood T cell repertoires in COVID-19. Method: immunoSEQ multiplex PCR; TCRdb's copy keeps in-frame clones and lacks some. Here the sample spans fewer than 350,000 clones, roughly 85% being singletons. The sample taken for sequencing was PBMCs or T cells enriched from blood (not recorded which). The receptor was derived from a woman aged 25 to 39 who had been exposed to COVID-19.

CDR3 region: CSASGWGVGDGYTF. The CDR3 DNA sequence: TGCAGTGCTAGTGGATGGGGGGTAGGGGATGGCTACACCTTC. The rearrangement links TRBV20-1 to TRBJ1-2; tentatively, D is TRBD1 (5 bases). Trimming took 3 bases from V and 6 from J, leaving 17 bases between them. The germline CDR1 and CDR2 sequences are DFQATT and SNEGSKA (reference sequence). This CDR3 is 14 amino acids long.